Listed below are T cell receptor beta chains from one sample, sequenced in a study of cytomegalovirus exposure and HLA in healthy donors. Only in-frame clones appear in the TCRdb table, and some are missing; sequencing was by immunoSEQ multiplex PCR. The sample holds over 65,000 clones, around 82% seen once. Sequences were obtained from PBMCs. The receptors were gathered from a man aged 50 to 59 in good health and CMV-seronegative. Both conserved end residues are part of each CDR3. D genes are given only for firm matches. Size is stated for part of the rows, as once, few or many counts, or as a class when the clone is expanded.

>TRBV10-3|-|TRBD1|TRBJ2-2
CAIRPTGANTGELFF
TGTGCCATCAGGCCGACAGGGGCGAACACCGGGGAGCTGTTTTTT
>TRBV7-2|-|TRBD1|TRBJ2-6
CASSLRPTGFGANVLTF
TGTGCCAGCAGCTTAAGACCGACAGGGTTCGGGGCCAACGTCCTGACTTTC
>TRBV18|-|TRBD1|TRBJ2-7
CASSPGTGGFYEQYF
TGTGCCAGCTCACCAGGGACAGGGGGCTTCTACGAGCAGTACTTC
>TRBV30|-|-|TRBJ1-6
CAWSLAEALHF
TGTGCCTGGAGTCTGGCCGAGGCCCTCCACTTT
>TRBV19|once|-|TRBJ2-7
CASSIGGSSYEQYF
TGTGCCAGTAGTATCGGTGGGAGCTCCTACGAGCAGTACTTC
>TRBV5-1|-|-|TRBJ1-1
CASSSTGILDTEAFF
TGCGCCAGCAGCTCCACAGGGATTTTGGACACTGAAGCTTTCTTT
>TRBV6-5|few|TRBD1|TRBJ1-1
CASSYGDRNFEIAFF
TGTGCCAGCAGTTATGGGGACAGGAATTTCGAGATAGCTTTCTTT
>TRBV19|-|-|TRBJ2-3
CASSFGTRNTQYF
TGTGCCAGTAGTTTCGGGACTCGTAATACGCAGTATTTT
>TRBV7-8|-|-|TRBJ1-6
CASSLRDYYNSPLHF
TGTGCCAGCAGCTTAAGGGACTACTATAATTCACCCCTCCACTTT
>TRBV7-2|few|-|TRBJ1-1
CASSSQGYTEAFF
TGTGCCAGCAGCTCTCAGGGGTACACTGAAGCTTTCTTT
>TRBV19|once|-|TRBJ1-2
CASSILGGLTGYTF
TGTGCCAGTAGTATTCTGGGGGGTTTAACCGGCTACACCTTC
>TRBV7-8|-|-|TRBJ1-2
CASSLLEQGYGYTF
TGTGCCAGCAGCTTATTAGAACAGGGATATGGCTACACCTTC
>TRBV5-1|few|-|TRBJ1-1
CASSFGGARTEAFF
TGCGCCAGCAGCTTTGGGGGGGCTCGGACTGAAGCTTTCTTT
>TRBV6-1|-|-|TRBJ2-1
CASSSVRDSGQFF
TGTGCCAGCAGTTCTGTTAGGGACTCGGGGCAGTTCTTC
>TRBV6-4|-|TRBD1|TRBJ1-1
CASTHEQGPDTEAFF
TGTGCCAGCACTCACGAACAGGGGCCCGACACTGAAGCTTTCTTT
>TRBV18|-|TRBD1|TRBJ1-2
CASSPGQGTYGYTF
TGTGCCAGCTCACCGGGACAGGGAACCTATGGCTACACCTTC
>TRBV19|-|-|TRBJ2-7
CASSARTVDYEQYF
TGTGCCAGTAGTGCCCGGACAGTGGACTACGAGCAGTACTTC
>TRBV7-4|-|TRBD1|TRBJ1-1
CASSSHRGRARTEAFF
TGTGCCAGCAGCTCCCACAGGGGTCGGGCTAGGACTGAAGCTTTCTTT
>TRBV5-5|-|-|TRBJ2-5
CASSFEPFQETQYF
TGTGCCAGCAGCTTTGAGCCCTTCCAAGAGACCCAGTACTTC
>TRBV5-7|-|-|TRBJ2-5
CASSLYLRETQYF
TGTGCCAGCAGCTTGTATCTCCGAGAGACCCAGTACTTC
>TRBV19|-|-|TRBJ2-3
CASSSGGPSYNTDTQYF
TGTGCCAGTAGTTCCGGAGGGCCTAGTTATAACACAGATACGCAGTATTTT
>TRBV6-5|-|-|TRBJ2-6
CASTPDARAVYVLTF
TGTGCCAGCACCCCCGATGCCAGGGCAGTTTACGTCCTGACTTTC
>TRBV14|-|-|TRBJ2-2
CASSQGYSRGELFF
TGTGCCAGCAGCCAAGGGTATTCACGGGGGGAGCTGTTTTTT
>TRBV5-1|-|TRBD2|TRBJ2-4
CASSFATTGLAGLKNIQYF
TGCGCCAGCAGCTTCGCAACCACTGGACTAGCGGGCCTCAAAAACATTCAGTACTTC
>TRBV6-4|-|-|TRBJ2-7
CASSDSILQAGGLQISYEQYF
TGTGCCAGCAGTGACTCGATTCTGCAGGCAGGGGGGCTTCAAATCTCCTACGAGCAGTACTTC
>TRBV6-4|-|-|TRBJ2-3
CASSHDGGGGTDTQYF
TGTGCCAGCAGCCACGATGGGGGGGGCGGCACAGATACGCAGTATTTT
>TRBV12-2|-|-|TRBJ2-1
CASRLGGRRRLFSYNEQFF
TGTGCAAGTCGCTTAGGCGGCAGGAGGAGACTGTTCTCCTACAATGAGCAGTTCTTC
>TRBV9|-|TRBD1|TRBJ2-1
CASSVGSGQYNEQFF
TGTGCCAGCAGCGTAGGGTCGGGACAGTACAATGAGCAGTTCTTC
>TRBV9|-|-|TRBJ2-5
CASSVGAAGTQYF
TGTGCCAGCAGCGTAGGAGCGGCGGGGACCCAGTACTTC
>TRBV10-3|-|-|TRBJ2-3
CAIGPGAAGADTQYF
TGTGCCATCGGGCCGGGAGCCGCCGGGGCAGATACGCAGTATTTT
>TRBV29-1|-|TRBD1|TRBJ2-1
CSVRQGSSYNEQFF
TGCAGCGTCCGACAGGGGAGCTCCTACAATGAGCAGTTCTTC
>TRBV12-5|-|-|TRBJ1-5
CASGGENAQPQHF
TGTGCTAGTGGTGGAGAAAACGCTCAGCCCCAGCATTTT
>TRBV28|-|-|TRBJ2-7
CASRSTSSVDEQYF
TGTGCCAGCAGGTCGACTAGTTCGGTAGACGAGCAGTACTTC
>TRBV6-1|few|-|TRBJ2-3
CASRGSGDTQYF
TGTGCCAGCAGGGGGAGTGGAGATACGCAGTATTTT
>TRBV28|-|-|TRBJ1-4
CASKRQGGDEKLFF
TGTGCCAGCAAGCGTCAAGGAGGGGATGAAAAACTGTTTTTT
>TRBV7-2|-|-|TRBJ2-3
CASSLVTSTDTQYF
TGTGCCAGCAGCTTAGTTACTAGCACAGATACGCAGTATTTT
>TRBV30|-|-|TRBJ2-7
CAWAGAGGFEQYF
TGTGCCTGGGCAGGGGCAGGCGGGTTCGAGCAGTACTTC
>TRBV9|-|TRBD2|TRBJ2-7
CASSYTAGGTYEQYF
TGTGCCAGCAGTTATACAGCGGGGGGCACCTACGAGCAGTACTTC
>TRBV19|-|TRBD2|TRBJ2-1
CASSIGTRRAYYNEQFF
TGTGCCAGTAGTATCGGGACTAGGCGGGCATACTACAATGAGCAGTTCTTC
>TRBV15|-|TRBD1|TRBJ2-1
CATSRGQGAINEQFF
TGTGCCACCAGCAGGGGACAGGGGGCAATTAATGAGCAGTTCTTC
>TRBV7-9|-|TRBD1|TRBJ1-2
CSSSPPTGYGYTF
TGTTCCAGCAGCCCCCCGACAGGGTATGGCTACACCTTC
>TRBV30|-|-|TRBJ1-2
CAWTAGLYGYTF
TGTGCCTGGACAGCAGGGCTCTATGGCTACACCTTC
>TRBV6-5|-|TRBD2|TRBJ2-5
CASSFTSGGAETQYF
TGTGCCAGCAGTTTCACTAGCGGGGGGGCGGAGACCCAGTACTTC
>TRBV13|-|-|TRBJ2-7
CASSAWGDPEQYF
TGTGCCAGCAGCGCATGGGGGGACCCCGAGCAGTACTTC
>TRBV7-9|-|-|TRBJ1-6
CASSQTESSYNSPLHF
TGTGCCAGCAGCCAAACAGAGAGCTCCTATAATTCACCCCTCCACTTT
>TRBV19|-|-|TRBJ2-7
CASSTMSRAYEQYF
TGTGCCAGTAGTACCATGAGCCGAGCCTACGAGCAGTACTTC
>TRBV9|once|-|TRBJ1-4
CASSAGTFFNEKLFF
TGTGCCAGCAGCGCTGGGACTTTTTTTAATGAAAAACTGTTTTTT
>TRBV5-1|few|TRBD2|TRBJ2-3
CASSWAPGGAETQYF
TGCGCCAGCAGCTGGGCCCCGGGGGGGGCCGAAACGCAGTATTTT
>TRBV2|few|TRBD1|TRBJ1-3
CASSESQGAYTIYF
TGTGCCAGCAGTGAGAGCCAGGGGGCATACACCATATATTTT
>TRBV4-3|few|-|TRBJ1-1
CASSQDWAGNTEAFF
TGCGCCAGCAGCCAAGATTGGGCAGGGAACACTGAAGCTTTCTTT
>TRBV5-6|-|TRBD1|TRBJ2-3
CASRKDRMSLRDTQYF
TGTGCCAGCAGAAAGGACAGGATGTCTCTGAGAGATACGCAGTATTTT
>TRBV6-1|-|-|TRBJ1-2
CATLGALNYGYTF
TGTGCCACCCTAGGAGCCCTAAACTATGGCTACACCTTC